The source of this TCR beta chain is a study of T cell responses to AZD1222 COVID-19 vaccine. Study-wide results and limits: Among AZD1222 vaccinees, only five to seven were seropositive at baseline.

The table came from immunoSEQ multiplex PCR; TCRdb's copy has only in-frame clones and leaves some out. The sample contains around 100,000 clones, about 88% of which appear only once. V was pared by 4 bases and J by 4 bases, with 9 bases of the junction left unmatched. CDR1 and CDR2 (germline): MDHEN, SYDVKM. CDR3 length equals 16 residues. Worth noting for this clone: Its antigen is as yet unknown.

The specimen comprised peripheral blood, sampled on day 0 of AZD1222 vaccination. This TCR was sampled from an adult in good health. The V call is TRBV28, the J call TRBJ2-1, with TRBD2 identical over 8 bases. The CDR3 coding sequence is TGTGCCAGCAGTTCCCCACCTAGCGGGCCGTACAATGAGCAGTTCTTC. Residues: CASSSPPSGPYNEQFF.